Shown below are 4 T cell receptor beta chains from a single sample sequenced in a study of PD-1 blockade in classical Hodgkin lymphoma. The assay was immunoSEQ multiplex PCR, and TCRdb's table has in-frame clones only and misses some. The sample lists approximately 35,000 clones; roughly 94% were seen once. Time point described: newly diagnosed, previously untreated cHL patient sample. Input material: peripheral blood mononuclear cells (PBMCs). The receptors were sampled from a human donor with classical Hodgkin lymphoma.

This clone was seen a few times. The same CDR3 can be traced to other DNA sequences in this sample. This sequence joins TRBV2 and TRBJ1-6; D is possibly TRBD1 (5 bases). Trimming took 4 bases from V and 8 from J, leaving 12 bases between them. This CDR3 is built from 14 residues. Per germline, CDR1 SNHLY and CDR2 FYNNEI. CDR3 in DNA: TGTGCCAGCAGTGGACAGAGTCGCGATTCACCCCTCCACTTT. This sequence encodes CASSGQSRDSPLHF.

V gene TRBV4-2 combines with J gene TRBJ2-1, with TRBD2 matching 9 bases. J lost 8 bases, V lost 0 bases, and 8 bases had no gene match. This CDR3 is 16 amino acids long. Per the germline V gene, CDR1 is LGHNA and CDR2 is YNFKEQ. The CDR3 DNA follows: TGTGCCAGCAGCCAAGATGAAGGACTAGCGATCTATGAGCAGTTCTTC. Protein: CASSQDEGLAIYEQFF.

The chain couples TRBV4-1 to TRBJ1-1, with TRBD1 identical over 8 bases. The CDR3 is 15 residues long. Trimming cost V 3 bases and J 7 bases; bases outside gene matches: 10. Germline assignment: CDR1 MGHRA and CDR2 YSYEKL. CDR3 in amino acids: CASSHWVQGAREAFF. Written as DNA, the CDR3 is TGCGCCAGCAGCCATTGGGTTCAGGGGGCGCGTGAAGCTTTCTTT.

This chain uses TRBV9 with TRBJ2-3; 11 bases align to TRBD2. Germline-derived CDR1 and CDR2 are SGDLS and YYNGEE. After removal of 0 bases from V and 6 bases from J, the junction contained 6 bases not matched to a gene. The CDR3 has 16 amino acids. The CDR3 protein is CASSVGASGGWDTQYF. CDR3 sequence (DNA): TGTGCCAGCAGCGTAGGAGCTAGCGGGGGGTGGGATACGCAGTATTTT.